Described below is a single T cell receptor (beta chain) sequence and its context. The record originates from a study of control samples from healthy donors and cancer patients. Here immunoSEQ multiplex PCR was the method, and the copy in TCRdb shows in-frame clones only, minus some. The profile shows about 160,000 clones, approximately 90% of them singletons. Trimming cost V 2 bases and J 7 bases, with 11 bases left between them. Germline V gives CDR1 MDHEN, CDR2 SYDVKM. CDR3 length: 13 residues. Sequenced: blood. The chain couples TRBV28 to TRBJ1-2; D is ambiguous. This clonotype originated in a man aged 30 to 45 in good health. CDR3 region: CASSLTPVGGYTF. As DNA, the CDR3 is TGTGCCAGCAGTTTAACTCCGGTGGGTGGCTACACCTTC.